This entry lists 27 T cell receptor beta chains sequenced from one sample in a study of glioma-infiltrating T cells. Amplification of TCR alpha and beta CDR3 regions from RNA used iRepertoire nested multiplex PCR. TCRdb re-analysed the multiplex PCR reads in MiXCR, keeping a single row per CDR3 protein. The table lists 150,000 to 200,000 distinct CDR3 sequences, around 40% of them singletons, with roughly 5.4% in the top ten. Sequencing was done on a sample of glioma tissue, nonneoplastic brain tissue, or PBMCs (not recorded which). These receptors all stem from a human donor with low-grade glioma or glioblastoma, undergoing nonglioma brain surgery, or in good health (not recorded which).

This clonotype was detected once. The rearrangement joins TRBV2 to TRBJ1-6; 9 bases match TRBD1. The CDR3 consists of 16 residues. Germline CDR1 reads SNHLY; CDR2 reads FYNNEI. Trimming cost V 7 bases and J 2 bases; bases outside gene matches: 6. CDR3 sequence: CASIPGTGTYNSPLHF. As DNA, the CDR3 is TGTGCCAGCATTCCCGGGACAGGGACCTATAATTCACCCCTCCACTTT.

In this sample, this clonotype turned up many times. The CDR3 DNA sequence: TGTGCCAGCAGTTTGACGTGGACTGAAGCTTTCTTT. Encoded protein: CASSLTWTEAFF. J is TRBJ1-1 and V is TRBV28, with D uncertain. Between the trimmed V and J ends, which lost 3 bases and 5 bases, there was a span of 7 bases. Germline CDR1 is MDHEN and CDR2 is SYDVKM. The CDR3 is made up of 12 amino acids. The variable domain in full, completed from reference TRBV28 and TRBJ1-1, reads DVKVTQSSRYLVKRTGEKVFLECVQDMDHENMFWYRQDPGLGLRLIYFSYDVKMKEKGDIPEGYSVSREKKERFSLILESASTNQTSMYLCASSLTWTEAFFGQGTRLTVV.

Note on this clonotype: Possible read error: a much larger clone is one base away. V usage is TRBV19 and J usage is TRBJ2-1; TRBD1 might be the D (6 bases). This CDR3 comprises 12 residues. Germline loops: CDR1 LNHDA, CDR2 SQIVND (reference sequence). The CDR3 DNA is TGTGCCAGTAGTAACCGAGGGGGTGAGAAGTTCTTC. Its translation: CASSNRGGEKFF.

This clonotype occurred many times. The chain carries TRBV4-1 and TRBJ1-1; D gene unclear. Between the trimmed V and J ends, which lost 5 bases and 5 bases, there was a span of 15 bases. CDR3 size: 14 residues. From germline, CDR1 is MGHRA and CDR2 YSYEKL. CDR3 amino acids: CASSSGPRNTEAFF. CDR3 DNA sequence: TGCGCCAGCAGCTCCGGGCCAAGGAATACTGAAGCTTTCTTT.

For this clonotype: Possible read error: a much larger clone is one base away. The CDR3 nucleotides are TGTGCCAGCAGCCATACAGGGTCGTTACAGCCCCAGCATTTT. Its translation: CASSHTGSLQPQHF. The chain has TRBV3-1 and TRBJ1-5; tentatively, D is TRBD1 (6 bases). The CDR3 sequence is 14 residues long. CDR1 is LGHDT, CDR2 YNNKEL, per germline (reference sequence). With 3 bases removed from V and 7 bases from J, the gap between germline ends came to 13 bases.

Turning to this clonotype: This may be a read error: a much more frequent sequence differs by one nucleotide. CDR3: CSAAASGHDEQFF. The DNA for the CDR3 is TGCAGTGCGGCGGCTAGCGGGCACGATGAGCAGTTCTTC. The chain recombines TRBV20-1 with TRBJ2-1; 8 bases line up with TRBD2. In germline, CDR1 is DFQATT, CDR2 SNEGSKA (reference sequence). CDR3 length: 13 amino acids. The ends lost 6 bases at V and 8 bases at J; junction bases unmatched: 9.

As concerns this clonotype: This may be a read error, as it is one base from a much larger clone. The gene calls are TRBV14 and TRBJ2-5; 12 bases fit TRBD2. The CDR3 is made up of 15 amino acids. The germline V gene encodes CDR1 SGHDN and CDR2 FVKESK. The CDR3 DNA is TGTGCCAGCATCCAACTAGCGGGAGGACAAGAGACCCAGTACTTC. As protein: CASIQLAGGQETQYF.

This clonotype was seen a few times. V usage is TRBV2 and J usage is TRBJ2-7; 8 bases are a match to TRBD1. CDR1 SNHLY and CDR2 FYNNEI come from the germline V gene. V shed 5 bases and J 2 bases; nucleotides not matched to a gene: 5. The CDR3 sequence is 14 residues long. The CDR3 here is CASSFLRGPYEQYF. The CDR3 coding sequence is TGTGCCAGCAGTTTCCTCAGGGGGCCCTACGAGCAGTACTTC.

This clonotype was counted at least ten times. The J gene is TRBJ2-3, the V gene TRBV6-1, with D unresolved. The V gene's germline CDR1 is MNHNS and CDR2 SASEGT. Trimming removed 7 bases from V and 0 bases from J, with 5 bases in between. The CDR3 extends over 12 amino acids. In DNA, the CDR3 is TGTGCCAGCAAGGAAAGCACAGATACGCAGTATTTT. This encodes CASKESTDTQYF.

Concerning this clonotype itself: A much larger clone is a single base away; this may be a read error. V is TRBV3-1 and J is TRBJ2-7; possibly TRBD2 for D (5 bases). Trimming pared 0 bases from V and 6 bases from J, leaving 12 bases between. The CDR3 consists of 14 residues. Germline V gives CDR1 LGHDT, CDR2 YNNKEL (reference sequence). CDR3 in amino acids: CASSQDTTNAEQYF. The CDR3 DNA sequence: TGTGCCAGCAGCCAAGATACGACTAACGCCGAGCAGTACTTC.

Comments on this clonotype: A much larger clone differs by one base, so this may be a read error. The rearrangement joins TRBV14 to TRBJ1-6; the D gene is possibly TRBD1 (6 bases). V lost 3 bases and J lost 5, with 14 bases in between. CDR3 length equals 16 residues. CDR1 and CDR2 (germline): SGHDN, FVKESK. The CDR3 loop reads CASSQTLQGDNSPLHF. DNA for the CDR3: TGTGCCAGCAGCCAGACACTACAGGGAGATAATTCACCCCTCCACTTT.

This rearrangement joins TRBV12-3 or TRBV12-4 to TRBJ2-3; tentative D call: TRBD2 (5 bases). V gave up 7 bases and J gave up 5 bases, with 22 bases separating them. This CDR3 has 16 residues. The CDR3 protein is CASKMALGEEVDTQYF. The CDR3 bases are TGTGCCAGCAAAATGGCGTTGGGTGAGGAGGTAGATACGCAGTATTTT.

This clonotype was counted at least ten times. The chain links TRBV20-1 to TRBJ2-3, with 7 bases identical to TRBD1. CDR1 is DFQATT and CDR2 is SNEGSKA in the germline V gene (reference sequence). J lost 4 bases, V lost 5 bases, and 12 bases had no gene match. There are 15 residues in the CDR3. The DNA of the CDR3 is TGCAGTGCTGGCGAGGGACAGCAAAAGGCAGATACGCAGTATTTT. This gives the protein CSAGEGQQKADTQYF.

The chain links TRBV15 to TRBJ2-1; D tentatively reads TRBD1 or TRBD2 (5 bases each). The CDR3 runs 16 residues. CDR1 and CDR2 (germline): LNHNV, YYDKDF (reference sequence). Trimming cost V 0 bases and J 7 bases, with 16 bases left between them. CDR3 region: CATSRDALAGGNEQFF. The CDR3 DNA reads TGTGCCACCAGCAGAGATGCTCTAGCTGGGGGAAATGAGCAGTTCTTC.

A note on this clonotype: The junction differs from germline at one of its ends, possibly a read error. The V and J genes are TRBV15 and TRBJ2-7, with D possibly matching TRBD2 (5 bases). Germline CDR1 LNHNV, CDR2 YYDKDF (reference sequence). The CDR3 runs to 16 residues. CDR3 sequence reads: CATCSAIGIMPYEQYF. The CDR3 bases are TGTGCCACCTGCAGTGCTATCGGGATAATGCCCTACGAGCAGTACTTC.

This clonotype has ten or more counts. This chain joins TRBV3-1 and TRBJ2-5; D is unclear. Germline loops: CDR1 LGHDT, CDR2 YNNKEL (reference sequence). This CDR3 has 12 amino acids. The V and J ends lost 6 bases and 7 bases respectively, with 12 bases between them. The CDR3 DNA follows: TGTGCCAGCAGTCGAGAGATGGGGACCCAGTACTTC. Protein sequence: CASSREMGTQYF.

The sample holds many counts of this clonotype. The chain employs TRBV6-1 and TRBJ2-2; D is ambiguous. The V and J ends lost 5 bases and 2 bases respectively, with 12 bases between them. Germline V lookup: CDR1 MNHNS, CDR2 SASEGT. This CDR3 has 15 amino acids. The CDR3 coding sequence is TGTGCCAGCAGTCCAGCCCTTTTCAACACCGGGGAGCTGTTTTTT. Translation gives CASSPALFNTGELFF.

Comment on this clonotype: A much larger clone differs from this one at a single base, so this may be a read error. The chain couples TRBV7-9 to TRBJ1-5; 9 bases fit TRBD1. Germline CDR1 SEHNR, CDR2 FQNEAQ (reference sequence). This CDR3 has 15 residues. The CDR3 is CACSLGTGSNQPQHF. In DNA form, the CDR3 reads TGTGCCTGCAGCCTCGGGACAGGGAGCAATCAGCCCCAGCATTTT.

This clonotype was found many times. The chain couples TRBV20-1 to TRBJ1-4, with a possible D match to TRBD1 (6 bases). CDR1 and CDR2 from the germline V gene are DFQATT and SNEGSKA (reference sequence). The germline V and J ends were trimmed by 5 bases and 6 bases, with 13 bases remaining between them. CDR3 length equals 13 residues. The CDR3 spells CSASQGGYEKLFF. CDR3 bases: TGCAGTGCTTCACAGGGAGGTTATGAAAAACTGTTTTTT.

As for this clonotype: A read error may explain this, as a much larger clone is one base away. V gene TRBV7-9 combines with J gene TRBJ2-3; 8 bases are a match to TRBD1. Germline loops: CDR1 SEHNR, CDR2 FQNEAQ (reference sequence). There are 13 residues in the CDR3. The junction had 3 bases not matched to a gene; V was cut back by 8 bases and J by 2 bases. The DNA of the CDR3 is TGTGCCAGCGGGGGACAGGCCACAGATACGCAGTATTTT. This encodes CASGGQATDTQYF.

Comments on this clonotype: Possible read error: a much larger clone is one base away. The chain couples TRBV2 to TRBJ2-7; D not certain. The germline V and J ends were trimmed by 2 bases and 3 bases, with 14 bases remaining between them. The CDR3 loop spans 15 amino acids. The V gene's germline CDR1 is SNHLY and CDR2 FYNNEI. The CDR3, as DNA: TGTGCCAGCAGTGAACCCGCGTCCAGAAGCTACGAGCAGTACTTC. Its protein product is CASSEPASRSYEQYF.

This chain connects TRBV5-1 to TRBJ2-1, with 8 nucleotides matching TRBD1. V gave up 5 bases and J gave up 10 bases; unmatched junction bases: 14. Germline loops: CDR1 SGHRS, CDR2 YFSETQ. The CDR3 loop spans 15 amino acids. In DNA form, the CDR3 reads TGCGCCAGCAGAAAAATCGGACAGGGAGCCTACGAGCAGTTCTTC. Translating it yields CASRKIGQGAYEQFF.

The CDR3 spells CSARGAGSPYNEQFF. The CDR3 DNA sequence: TGCAGTGCCCGGGGAGCGGGCAGCCCCTACAATGAGCAGTTCTTC. The rearrangement uses TRBV20-1 and TRBJ2-1; a weak D match, TRBD2 (6 bases). V was trimmed by 6 bases and J by 2 bases, leaving 17 bases between them. Looked up from germline, CDR1 is DFQATT and CDR2 is SNEGSKA (reference sequence). The CDR3 has 15 residues.

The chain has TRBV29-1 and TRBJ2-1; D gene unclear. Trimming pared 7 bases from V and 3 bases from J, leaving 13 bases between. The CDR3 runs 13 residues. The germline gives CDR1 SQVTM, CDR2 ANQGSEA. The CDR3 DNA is TGCAGCGCCCAAAAGGGTTACTACAATGAGCAGTTCTTC. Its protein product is CSAQKGYYNEQFF.

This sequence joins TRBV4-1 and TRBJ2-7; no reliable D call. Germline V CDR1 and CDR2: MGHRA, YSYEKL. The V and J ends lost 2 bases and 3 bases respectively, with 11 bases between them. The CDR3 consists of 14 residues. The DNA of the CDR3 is TGCGCCAGCAGCCAACAAAGGTACTTCTACGAGCAGTACTTC. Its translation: CASSQQRYFYEQYF.

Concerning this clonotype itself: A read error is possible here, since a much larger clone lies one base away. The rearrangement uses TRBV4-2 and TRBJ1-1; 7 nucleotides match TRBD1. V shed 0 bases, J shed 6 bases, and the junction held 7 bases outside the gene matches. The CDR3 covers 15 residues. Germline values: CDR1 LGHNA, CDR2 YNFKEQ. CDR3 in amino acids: CASSQDIRGVSEAFF. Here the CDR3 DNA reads TGTGCCAGCAGCCAAGACATCAGGGGGGTGTCTGAAGCTTTCTTT.

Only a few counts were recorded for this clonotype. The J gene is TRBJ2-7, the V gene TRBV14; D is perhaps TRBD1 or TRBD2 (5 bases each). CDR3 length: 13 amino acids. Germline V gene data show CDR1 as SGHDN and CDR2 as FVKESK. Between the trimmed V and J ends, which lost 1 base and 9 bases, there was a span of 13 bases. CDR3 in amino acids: CASSQVYSGGQYF. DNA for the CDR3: TGTGCCAGCAGCCAAGTGTATTCTGGGGGGCAGTACTTC. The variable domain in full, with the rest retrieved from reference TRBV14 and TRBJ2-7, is EAGVTQFPSHSVIEKGQTVTLRCDPISGHDNLYWYRRVMGKEIKFLLHFVKESKQDESGMPNNRFLAERTGGTYSTLKVQPAELEDSGVYFCASSQVYSGGQYFGPGTRLTVT.